The T cell receptor beta chain described here comes from a study of identical twins. Germline V gene lookup returns CDR1 SGHTA and CDR2 FQGNSA. Trimming left V 0 bases short and J 4 bases short, with 7 bases between. This CDR3 is 13 amino acids long. Template switching introduced a universal primer site, and the cDNA bore unique molecular identifiers. TCRdb analysed the 5' RACE reads with MiXCR anew, one entry per CDR3 protein. The top ten clones hold more than 2.5% of a sample with about 570,000 distinct CDR3 sequences, more than 9% of them seen once. These data were likewise used in another study, on yellow fever vaccine responses in identical twins.

The sequencing sample was made of PBMCs. The clonotype originates from a woman aged 18-29 years in good health. This chain links TRBV7-2 with TRBJ2-7, with D hard to call. CDR3 nucleotide sequence: TGTGCCAGCAGCTTAGCTCAGATATACGAGCAGTACTTC. Amino acid sequence: CASSLAQIYEQYF.